A selection of T cell receptor beta chains follows, all from one sample in a study of blood T cell repertoires in COVID-19. This table comes from immunoSEQ multiplex PCR, and its TCRdb copy is limited to in-frame clones, with some not included. The table lists roughly 190,000 clones, 87% of them singletons. Sequencing used PBMCs or T cells enriched from blood (not recorded which). These TCRs come from a woman in her twenties or thirties who had recovered from COVID-19. Both conserved end residues are part of each CDR3. Fields, in order: V gene, clone size, CDR3 length, D gene, J gene, CDR3 DNA, CDR3 protein. The D gene is left open where the match is weak. Size is stated for part of the rows, as once, few or many counts, or as a class when the clone is expanded.

>TRBV10-3|-|15|-|TRBJ1-1
TGTGCCATCAGTGAGTCGTCAGGGAAGAACACTGAAGCTTTCTTT
CAISESSGKNTEAFF
>TRBV6-5|-|15|-|TRBJ1-5
TGTGCCAGCAGCGGAGGGTACGGACCCAATCAGCCCCAGCATTTT
CASSGGYGPNQPQHF
>TRBV18|-|15|-|TRBJ1-3
TGTGCCAGCTCATCAGGATCTGGGGCGTTCGGCACCATATATTTT
CASSSGSGAFGTIYF
>TRBV7-9|-|15|TRBD1|TRBJ1-2
TGTGCCAGCAGCTTTTTCTCGCGACAGGGAGGCGGCTACACCTTC
CASSFFSRQGGGYTF
>TRBV7-3|-|13|TRBD2|TRBJ2-7
TGTGCCAGCAGCCCGGGAGGGGGGGTCGAGCAGTACTTC
CASSPGGGVEQYF
>TRBV9|-|16|-|TRBJ2-1
TGTGCCAGCAGCGTAGGGCCGGGACCCGCGGACAGTGAGCAGTTCTTC
CASSVGPGPADSEQFF
>TRBV7-9|-|15|-|TRBJ1-6
TGTGCCAGCAGCTTAGAGGGGATGGGCGGCTCACCCCTCCACTTT
CASSLEGMGGSPLHF
>TRBV6-5|-|14|-|TRBJ1-4
TGTGCCAGCAGTTACGACAGTGGCGACGAAAAACTGTTTTTT
CASSYDSGDEKLFF
>TRBV6-1|-|14|-|TRBJ2-7
TGTGCCAGCAGTGAGGGGGCGAGGGGCTACGAGCAGTACTTC
CASSEGARGYEQYF
>TRBV7-9|-|15|-|TRBJ1-5
TGTGCCAGCAGCTTACCAGGGGCGAGCAATCAGCCCCAGCATTTT
CASSLPGASNQPQHF
>TRBV5-4|-|17|-|TRBJ2-6
TGTGCCTGGGGTGGCGCAGGGAAAATCTCTGGGGCCAACGTCCTGACTTTC
CAWGGAGKISGANVLTF
>TRBV6-5|-|14|-|TRBJ2-7
TGTGCCAGCAGTTACACGGACCGGGAACCGGAGCAGTACTTC
CASSYTDREPEQYF
>TRBV19|-|16|TRBD1|TRBJ1-5
TGTGCCAGTAGCCAGGCGGACAGGGTCAGCAATCAGCCCCAGCATTTT
CASSQADRVSNQPQHF
>TRBV7-9|few|12|-|TRBJ2-2
TGTGCCAGCAGTTTGCGGGACGGGGAGCTGTTTTTT
CASSLRDGELFF
>TRBV27|-|17|-|TRBJ1-5
TGTGCCAGCAGTTTATCGGCAGGAAGGTTTGGCAATCAGCCCCAGCATTTT
CASSLSAGRFGNQPQHF
>TRBV11-1|-|14|-|TRBJ1-1
TGTGCCAGCAGCTTAAGCGGACTTAACACTGAAGCTTTCTTT
CASSLSGLNTEAFF
>TRBV7-2|-|14|TRBD1|TRBJ1-2
TGTGCCAGCAGGCCGGGACAGGAGAACTATGGCTACACCTTC
CASRPGQENYGYTF
>TRBV10-3|-|14|TRBD2|TRBJ2-7
TGTGCCATCAGCCCGAGCGGGATCTCCTACGAGCAGTACTTC
CAISPSGISYEQYF
>TRBV5-8|-|16|TRBD2|TRBJ2-3
TGTGCCAGCAGCCCTAGGACTAGCGGGAACACAGATACGCAGTATTTT
CASSPRTSGNTDTQYF
>TRBV4-2|medium-sized|17|-|TRBJ1-1
TGTGCCAGCAGCCAGGTAGGGACTCCGGCGATGAACACTGAAGCTTTCTTT
CASSQVGTPAMNTEAFF
>TRBV4-3|-|15|TRBD2|TRBJ2-3
TGCGCCAGCAGCCAATATAGGCTAGCGGGGGATACGCAGTATTTT
CASSQYRLAGDTQYF
>TRBV9|-|14|-|TRBJ1-1
TGTGCCAGCAGCCCAAGCGGGGGGGGAACTGAAGCTTTCTTT
CASSPSGGGTEAFF
>TRBV4-2|few|16|TRBD2|TRBJ2-7
TGTGCCAGCAGCCCTTTAGGGACTAGCGCCTCCTACGAGCAGTACTTC
CASSPLGTSASYEQYF
>TRBV30|-|14|-|TRBJ1-2
TGTGCCTGGAGTGTACAGGGTGCGGGGGTAGGCTACACCTTC
CAWSVQGAGVGYTF
>TRBV19|many|17|TRBD1|TRBJ1-3
TGTGCCAGTAGTGCTCCGGGACAGCCCTCCTCTGGAAACACCATATATTTT
CASSAPGQPSSGNTIYF
>TRBV3-1/TRBV3-2|-|19|TRBD2|TRBJ2-1
TGTGCCAGCAGCCAAGAGTTACTAGCGGGAACTAGCTCCTACAATGAGCAGTTCTTC
CASSQELLAGTSSYNEQFF
>TRBV7-3|-|15|-|TRBJ2-3
TGTGCCAGCAGCTCACTACCCTCGGCGACAGATACGCAGTATTTT
CASSSLPSATDTQYF
>TRBV18|few|15|-|TRBJ1-6
TGTGCCAGCTCATCGATTATTGCACCGGGTTCACCCCTCCACTTT
CASSSIIAPGSPLHF
>TRBV9|-|15|TRBD1|TRBJ1-1
TGTGCCAGCAGCGAGTACAGGGGGGGAGACACTGAAGCTTTCTTT
CASSEYRGGDTEAFF
>TRBV4-2|-|15|-|TRBJ1-2
TGTGCCAGCAGCCAAGGCGGTACTTTGGAGTATGGCTACACCTTC
CASSQGGTLEYGYTF
>TRBV9|-|15|-|TRBJ2-1
TGTGCCAGCAGCCCCCAGGCCGCGACCCAGGATGAGCAGTTCTTC
CASSPQAATQDEQFF
>TRBV2|-|13|-|TRBJ1-1
TGTGCCAGCAGTGCCGACAGTAACACTGAAGCTTTCTTT
CASSADSNTEAFF